This T cell receptor beta chain was identified in a study of blood T cell repertoires in COVID-19. Study-wide context: Sites across the United States, Italy and Spain contributed samples from acute and convalescent COVID-19. Nucleic acid was either cDNA or gDNA, and it came from T cells, B-cell-depleted T cells, or PBMCs.

Enrollment of patients from Seattle took place during active infection, with longitudinal follow-up. Authors' methods: Reference gene primer amplification in the assay estimated nucleated cell counts. TCRdb keeps only in-frame clones here, not all; method: immunoSEQ multiplex PCR. V and J calls and clone size are given by that table; D and trimming were obtained from the DNA. This sample has roughly 410,000 clones, with 70% to 90% found just once. CDR1 LNHNV and CDR2 YYDKDF come from the germline V gene (reference sequence). Trimming removed 4 bases at V and 1 base at J, with 8 bases between. CDR3 length: 14 amino acids.

Sequencing was done on a sample of peripheral blood. V gene TRBV15 combines with J gene TRBJ1-3; no clear D. This receptor was identified in a woman aged 40 to 55 with COVID-19, enrolled during active disease. CDR3 sequence: CATSIYTSGNTIYF. The CDR3 nucleotides are TGTGCCACCAGCATCTATACTTCTGGAAACACCATATATTTT.